This T cell receptor (beta chain) was recovered during a study of blood T cell repertoires in COVID-19. Overall study context: T cells, B-cell-depleted T cells, or PBMCs provided the cDNA or gDNA that served as material.

This table comes from immunoSEQ multiplex PCR, and its TCRdb copy is limited to in-frame clones, with some not included. This table has fewer than 200,000 clones, about four fifths appearing once. CDR1 and CDR2 from the germline V gene are LGHNA and YSLEER. The CDR3 consists of 13 residues. V lost 1 base, J lost 5 bases, and 7 bases lay in between. The V gene is TRBV4-3, the J gene TRBJ2-3; D not resolved. The source of this sequence is a woman between 65 and 79 years old who had recovered from COVID-19. The specimen was peripheral blood. The CDR3 loop reads CASSQGQRDTQYF. Written as DNA, the CDR3 is TGCGCCAGCAGCCAAGGCCAGCGAGATACGCAGTATTTT.